This T cell receptor beta chain was recovered during a study of blood T cell repertoires in COVID-19. Study details: The samples span acute and convalescent COVID-19 from the United States, Italy and Spain.

In the authors' methods: Reference gene primer amplification gave nucleated cell count estimates. Measured with immunoSEQ multiplex PCR; TCRdb has only the in-frame clones, and not every one. That table furnishes V, J and clone size, whereas the DNA furnished D and trimming. The data contain roughly 250,000 clones, 70% to 90% of them singletons. This CDR3 has 15 amino acids. Trimming stripped 4 bases from V and 1 base from J, with 14 bases between. Per the germline V gene, CDR1 is LGHDT and CDR2 is YNNKEL (reference sequence). The source of this sequence is a woman in her forties who had recovered from COVID-19. The sequenced sample was peripheral blood. The chain carries TRBV3-1 (or the pseudogene TRBV3-2) and TRBJ2-7; D gene ambiguous. CDR3 DNA sequence: TGTGCCAGCAGCCGACTCCCCCACGAATCCTACGAGCAGTACTTC. It is translated as CASSRLPHESYEQYF.